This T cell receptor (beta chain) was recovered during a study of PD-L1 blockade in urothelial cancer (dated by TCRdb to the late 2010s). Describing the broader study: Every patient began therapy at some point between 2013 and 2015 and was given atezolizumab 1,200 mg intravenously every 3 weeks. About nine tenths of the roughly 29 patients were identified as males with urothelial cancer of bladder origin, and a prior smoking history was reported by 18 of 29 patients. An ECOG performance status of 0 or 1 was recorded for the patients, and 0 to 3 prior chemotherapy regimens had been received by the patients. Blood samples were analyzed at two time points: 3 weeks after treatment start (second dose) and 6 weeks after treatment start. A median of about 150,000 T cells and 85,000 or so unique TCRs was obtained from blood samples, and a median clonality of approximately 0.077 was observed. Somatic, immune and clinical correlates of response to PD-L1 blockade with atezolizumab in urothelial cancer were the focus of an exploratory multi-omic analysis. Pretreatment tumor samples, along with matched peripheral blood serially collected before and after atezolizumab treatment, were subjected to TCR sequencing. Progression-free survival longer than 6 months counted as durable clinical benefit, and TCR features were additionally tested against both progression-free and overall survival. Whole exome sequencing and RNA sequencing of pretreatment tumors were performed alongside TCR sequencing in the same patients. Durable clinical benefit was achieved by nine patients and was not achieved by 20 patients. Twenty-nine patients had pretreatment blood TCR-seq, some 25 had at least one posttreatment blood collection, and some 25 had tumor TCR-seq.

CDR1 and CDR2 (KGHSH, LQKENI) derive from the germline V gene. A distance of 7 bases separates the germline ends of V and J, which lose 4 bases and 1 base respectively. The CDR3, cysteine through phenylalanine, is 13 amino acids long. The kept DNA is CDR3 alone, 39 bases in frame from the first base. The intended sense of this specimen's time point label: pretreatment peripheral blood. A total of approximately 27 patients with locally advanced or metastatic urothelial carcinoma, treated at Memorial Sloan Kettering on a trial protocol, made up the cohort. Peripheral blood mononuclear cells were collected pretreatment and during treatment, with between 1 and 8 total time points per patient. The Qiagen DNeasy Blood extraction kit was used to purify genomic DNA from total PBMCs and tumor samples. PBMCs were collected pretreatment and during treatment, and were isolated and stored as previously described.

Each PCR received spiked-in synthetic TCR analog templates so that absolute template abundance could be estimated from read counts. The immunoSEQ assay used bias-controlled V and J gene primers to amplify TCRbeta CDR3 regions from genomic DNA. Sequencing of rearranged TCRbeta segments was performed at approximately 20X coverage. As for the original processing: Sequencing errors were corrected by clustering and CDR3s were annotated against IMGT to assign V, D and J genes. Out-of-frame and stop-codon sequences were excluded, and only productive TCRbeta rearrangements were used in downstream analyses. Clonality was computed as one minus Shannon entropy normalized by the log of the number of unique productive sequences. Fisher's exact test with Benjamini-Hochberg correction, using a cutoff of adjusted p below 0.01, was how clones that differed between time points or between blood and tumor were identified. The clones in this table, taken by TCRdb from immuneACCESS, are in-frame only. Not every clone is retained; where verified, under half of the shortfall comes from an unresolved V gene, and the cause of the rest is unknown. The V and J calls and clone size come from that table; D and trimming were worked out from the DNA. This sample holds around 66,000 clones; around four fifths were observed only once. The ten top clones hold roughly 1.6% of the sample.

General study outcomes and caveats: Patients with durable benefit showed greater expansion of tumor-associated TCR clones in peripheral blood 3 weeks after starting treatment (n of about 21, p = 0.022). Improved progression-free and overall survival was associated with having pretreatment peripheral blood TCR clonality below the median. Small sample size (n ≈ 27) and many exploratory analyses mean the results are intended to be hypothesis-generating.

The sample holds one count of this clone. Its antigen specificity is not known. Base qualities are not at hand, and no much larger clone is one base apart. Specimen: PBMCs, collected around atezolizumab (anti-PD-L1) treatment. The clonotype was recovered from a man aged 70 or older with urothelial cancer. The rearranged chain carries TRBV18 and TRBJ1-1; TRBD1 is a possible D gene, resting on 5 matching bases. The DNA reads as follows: TGTGCCAGCTCACTGACAGAGAACACTGAAGCTTTCTTT. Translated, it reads CASSLTENTEAFF.